This T cell receptor beta chain was sequenced during a study of shared clonotypes between healthy human individuals. Study-level background: Serving as donors were a couple of women and a few men, whose ages spanned 18 to 49.

The CDR3 has 18 residues. V lost 6 bases to trimming and J lost 4 bases; unmatched junction nucleotides: 16. CDR1 MDHEN and CDR2 SYDVKM come from the germline V gene. Study-level points and caveats: Generally, naive subsets came out with larger estimated richness than memory subsets.

About 30,000 T cell genomes, or about 190 ng DNA, went into the sorted-subset replicate PCRs. Libraries were prepared by immunoSEQ multiplex PCR; TCRdb keeps only in-frame clonotypes and omits some of them. The table has roughly 2,300,000 clones, about 90% seen once. Regarding this clone: The antigen remains unidentified.

This sequence joins TRBV28 and TRBJ2-7, with 12 positions matching TRBD1. The receptor was derived from a man aged 18 to 30 in good health. Some clones in this sample may be carry-over from other donors' samples. Sample: naive CD4+ T cells from PBMCs. Subset denoted: CD45RA+ positively selected. For the CDR3, the DNA is TGTGCCAGCAGCCCCCGCTCCCTCCGGGACAGGGGGCTGTACGAGCAGTACTTC. Its protein is CASSPRSLRDRGLYEQYF.